This TCR beta chain was found in a study of shared clonotypes between healthy human individuals (dated by TCRdb to the early 2020s). For the study in its entirety: Three men and two women, aged 18 to 49 years, made up the cohort. To estimate repertoire size and how much clonotype sharing occurs between individuals, the study deeply sequenced the blood TCR repertoires of about five healthy adults. To increase sequencing depth and limit assay-specific biases, TCR repertoire library preparation and sequencing were carried out by different laboratories using diverse techniques. For each donor, three plates each were used for CD4 naive and CD4 memory, two plates were used for CD8 naive, and one plate was used for CD8 memory. Each donor's leukapheresis produced roughly between roughly 0.85 and 10 billion PBMCs. The paper as a whole reports these results and caveats: Pairwise subsampling led to the expectation that sequencing depth would affect the degree of clonotype sharing among donors. Incomplete sequencing was indicated by rarefaction of sorted-subset datasets, despite the large sequencing depth. Larger estimated clonotype richness was generally found for naive subsets than for memory subsets. Clonotypes shared by all four sorted-subset donors showed higher generation probabilities than non-shared clonotypes. Sharing across a handful of donors was observed for approximately 4.6% of naive CD4, under 4% of naive CD8, over 2% of memory CD4, and roughly 0.4% of memory CD8 clonotypes. Sampling was restricted to blood, and TCR repertoires in tissues likely differ from the TCR repertoires found in blood. Because the study included only a small number of donors, the genetic and exposure-history diversity represented was limited.

The donors were healthy, HIV-negative adults who had no recently reported acute infections or vaccinations. Only Caucasian adults living in Nashville, Tennessee, USA were represented among the donors. The CD8 memory samples were a combination of magnetically selected CD45RO+ cells and CCR7-negative CD45RA+ effector memory (TemRA) cells. Blood was collected by leukapheresis, and PBMCs were isolated by Ficoll-Histopaque density gradient centrifugation and then cryopreserved in liquid nitrogen vapor phase. Analytical flow cytometry was used to check the purity and quantity of each magnetically sorted T cell population. Genomic DNA was isolated from each sorted fraction and quantified by UV absorbance on a Nanodrop 2000c. Comment on this clone: It lacks a known antigen. No clone much larger than this one lies a single base away; base qualities are absent.

Its CDR3 holds 14 amino acids, cysteine through phenylalanine. The retained sequence is limited to the CDR3, 42 bases, with the frame set at the first base. Taken from the germline V gene, the CDR1 and CDR2 loops are MRHNA and SNTAGT. V lost 4 bases and J lost 6 bases; the stretch between them is 13 bases long. Using the deep immunoSEQ assay, TCR CDR3 regions were amplified from genomic DNA by multiplex PCR. Genomic DNA extracted from each cell subset was distributed evenly over all wells of several immunoSEQ 96-well plates, and each plate served as one replicate. Each replicate PCR for sorted subsets received around 210 ng genomic DNA, equal to about 30,000 T cell genomes. The purified libraries were quantified using a Qubit 3.0 fluorometer, sized with a Bioanalyzer 2100, and then quantified again using the KAPA Library Quantification kit. Every immunoSEQ 96-well plate was sequenced on a separate single-read 150-cycle Illumina NextSeq 550 flow cell. Processing in the source paper ran as follows. Because the immunoSEQ output included only junctional sequences and no quality scores, the filtering could not be the same as the filtering used for full-length reads. To assign V/J genes and CDR3, sequences were annotated against IMGT germline references using PyIR, a Python wrapper for IgBLAST v1.9. Any read was removed if the V/J assignment was weak (E-value above 1e-6), the CDR3 was missing, or the read contained stop codons, out-of-frame junctions, or ambiguous translated residues. A V3J clonotype was defined by an identical inferred V gene, J gene, and CDR3 amino acid sequence. Percentage overlap between repertoires was calculated by dividing the number of shared unique clonotypes by the size of the smaller repertoire. Three approaches were used to assess repertoire richness: RTK rarefaction, the Chao1 estimator, and Recon v2.1 estimates of unobserved clonotypes. For all TCRbeta clonotypes obtained by the gDNA method from a few donors, generation probabilities were computed with OLGA. TCRdb stores this immuneACCESS table with in-frame sequences only. Part of the clones is absent; in the studies checked, under half of the shortfall reflects unresolved V genes, and no reason is known for the rest. V, J and clone size are taken as reported in that table, and D and trimming were inferred from the DNA itself. The sample table shows 100,000 or so clones, and about 66% are seen once. About 24% of the sample goes to the ten largest clones.

Sequencing used memory CD8+ T cells sorted from blood. Read against the paper, the sample's cell subset or site label means: CD45RO+ cells pooled with CCR7-negative TemRA cells. The receptor was derived from a woman in her 30s in good health. The V and J genes are TRBV6-4 and TRBJ2-1, with the identity of the D gene unclear. The sequenced DNA: TGTGCCAGCAGTGTGGTTTGGTCGCTCAATGAGCAGTTCTTC. It encodes CASSVVWSLNEQFF.